Sequencing of this T cell receptor beta chain was carried out in a study of tumor and adjacent non-tumor tissue in lung cancer. Across the whole study: The cohort had approximately 13 adenocarcinoma, 2 squamous cell and 1 small cell patients.

The template was RNA from unsorted bulk tissue. A modified ARM-PCR protocol with three rounds of nested PCR amplified TCRbeta. TCRdb used MiXCR to reprocess the multiplex PCR reads, holding one entry per CDR3 protein. The repertoire includes under 100,000 distinct CDR3 sequences, around 59% of them detected once, and more than 14% sits in the top ten. The germline gives CDR1 MNHEY, CDR2 SVGAGI. Losses at the gene ends were 6 bases for V and 9 bases for J; bases not matched to a gene: 11. The CDR3 length is 15 residues. This clonotype was found many times. The specimen sequenced was lung tumor tissue. This clonotype was obtained from a man in his sixties or seventies with non-small cell lung cancer. This chain connects TRBV6-5 to TRBJ2-1; 10 bases line up with TRBD2. The CDR3 sequence: CASRGKDSGGTEQFF. The CDR3 nucleotides read TGTGCCAGCAGGGGTAAGGATAGCGGGGGGACTGAGCAGTTCTTC.